The next 21 T cell receptor beta chains were all read from a single sample in a study of blood T cell repertoires in COVID-19. The table came from immunoSEQ multiplex PCR; TCRdb's copy has only in-frame clones and leaves some out. The sample records about 47,000 clones, roughly 90% being singletons. Sample: peripheral blood. These receptors were obtained from a man in his fifties with active COVID-19.

This CDR3 reads CASSPPSRNTGELFF. CDR3 bases: TGTGCCAGCTCACCACCTTCCAGAAACACCGGGGAGCTGTTTTTT. The V gene is TRBV18, the J gene TRBJ2-2; no reliable D call. CDR1 and CDR2 from the germline V gene are KGHSH and LQKENI. The CDR3 loop spans 15 amino acids. V was cut by 0 bases and J by 2 bases, with 7 bases left in between.

The chain links TRBV27 to TRBJ2-7, with 9 bases fitting TRBD2. Trimming at V came to 6 bases and at J to 2 bases, leaving 11 bases not matched to a gene. This CDR3 region has 16 residues. Germline assignment: CDR1 MNHEY and CDR2 SMNVEV (reference sequence). The CDR3 spells CASSHFAAGGAYEQYV. The CDR3, as DNA: TGTGCCAGCAGCCACTTTGCAGCGGGAGGTGCCTACGAGCAGTACGTC.

This clone occurred a few times. The V call is TRBV6-5, the J call TRBJ1-2; TRBD1 matches at 7 bases. The CDR3 length is 13 residues. Germline CDR1 reads MNHEY; CDR2 reads SVGAGI. V lost 8 bases to trimming and J lost 4 bases; unmatched junction nucleotides: 7. The CDR3 sequence is CASRDSEVYGYTF. CDR3 sequence (DNA): TGTGCCAGCCGGGACAGCGAGGTCTATGGCTACACCTTC.

This clone was recorded once. This chain uses TRBV5-1 with TRBJ2-3; D perhaps matches TRBD1 (6 bases). The V end was cut by 2 bases, the J end by 0 bases, with 13 bases between. CDR1 and CDR2 (germline): SGHRS, YFSETQ. This CDR3 is 16 amino acids long. DNA for the CDR3: TGCGCCAGCAGCTTCTTTGGGGGCTCTAGCACAGATACGCAGTATTTT. Protein product: CASSFFGGSSTDTQYF.

This clone was observed a single time. The chain joins TRBV7-9 to TRBJ1-1; 8 bases are shared with TRBD1. Per the germline V gene, CDR1 is SEHNR and CDR2 is FQNEAQ (reference sequence). There are 15 residues in the CDR3. V shed 6 bases and J 1 base; nucleotides not matched to a gene: 7. Here the CDR3 DNA reads TGTGCCAGCAGACCAGGGGGCGCGTCGAACACTGAAGCTTTCTTT. Encoded protein: CASRPGGASNTEAFF.

The chain has TRBV7-2 and TRBJ1-2; TRBD1 agrees at 9 bases. The CDR3 runs to 16 residues. With 5 bases clipped from V and 5 bases from J, the junction kept 12 bases outside the gene matches. Germline CDR1 reads SGHTA; CDR2 reads FQGNSA. The CDR3 sequence is CASSAQTGGEGYGYTF. The CDR3 DNA reads TGTGCCAGCAGCGCCCAAACAGGGGGCGAGGGGTATGGCTACACCTTC. Combining the CDR3 with reference TRBV7-2 and TRBJ1-2 gives the whole variable domain GAGVSQSPSNKVTEKGKDVELRCDPISGHTALYWYRQSLGQGLEFLIYFQGNSAPDKSGLPSDRFSAERTGGSVSTLTIQRTQQEDSAVYLCASSAQTGGEGYGYTFGSGTRLTVV.

The chain has TRBV19 and TRBJ1-1; D is perhaps TRBD1 (6 bases). Trimming removed 6 bases from V and 0 bases from J, with 14 bases in between. The CDR3 has 15 residues. Germline CDR1 reads LNHDA; CDR2 reads SQIVND (reference sequence). For the CDR3, the DNA is TGTGCCAGTAGGAGGGGGATCCGCATGAACACTGAAGCTTTCTTT. Residues: CASRRGIRMNTEAFF.

This chain uses TRBV6-5 with TRBJ1-5, with D perhaps matching TRBD1 (5 bases). Germline-derived CDR1 and CDR2 are MNHEY and SVGAGI. The CDR3 has 15 residues. V lost 0 bases to trimming and J lost 4 bases, with 10 bases between them. CDR3 region: CASSYSRGGNQPQHF. CDR3 coding DNA: TGTGCCAGCAGTTACTCACGGGGGGGGAATCAGCCCCAGCATTTT.

The chain combines TRBV27 with TRBJ1-6, with 7 bases aligning to TRBD1. V dropped 6 bases and J dropped 4; count of bases not matched to a gene: 15. The CDR3 runs to 18 residues. Per germline, CDR1 MNHEY and CDR2 SMNVEV (reference sequence). The CDR3 bases are TGTGCCAGCAGGACCGGGACAGAACACGCGAGATATAATTCACCCCTCCACTTT. Translating it yields CASRTGTEHARYNSPLHF.

This rearrangement joins TRBV11-3 to TRBJ2-1; the D is unclear. Germline loops: CDR1 SGHNT, CDR2 YENEEA. The CDR3 is 13 amino acids. Trimming took off 1 base at V and 5 bases at J, with 6 bases between the two ends. CDR3 nucleotides: TGTGCCAGCAGCTTAGGTCGGGACAATGAGCAGTTCTTC. Its protein is CASSLGRDNEQFF.

The sample holds a few counts of this clone. This chain connects TRBV5-5 to TRBJ1-6; a possible D gene is TRBD1 (5 bases). From germline, CDR1 is SGHKS and CDR2 YYEKEE (reference sequence). The V gene lost 2 bases and the J gene lost 10 bases, with 16 bases spanning the gap. The CDR3 has 15 amino acids. The CDR3 nucleotides are TGTGCCAGCAGCTTTGGGGGGACCAGAGGCTCACCCCTCCACTTT. Translated: CASSFGGTRGSPLHF. The variable domain in full, with the rest retrieved from reference TRBV5-5 and TRBJ1-6, is DAGVTQSPTHLIKTRGQQVTLRCSPISGHKSVSWYQQVLGQGPQFIFQYYEKEERGRGNFPDRFSARQFPNYSSELNVNALLLGDSALYLCASSFGGTRGSPLHFGNGTRLTVT.

The chain has TRBV4-2 and TRBJ1-5, with 8 positions matching TRBD1. Unmatched junction bases numbered 4, after V lost 0 bases and J lost 6 bases. The CDR3 spans 15 residues. Germline V gene lookup returns CDR1 LGHNA and CDR2 YNFKEQ. CDR3 DNA: TGTGCCAGCAGCCAAGAAGGACAGGGCTTTCAGCCCCAGCATTTT. Protein sequence: CASSQEGQGFQPQHF.

This rearrangement joins TRBV9 to TRBJ2-6; a possible D gene is TRBD2 (5 bases). Germline assignment: CDR1 SGDLS and CDR2 YYNGEE. Trimming shortened V by 0 bases and J by 0 bases, and 16 bases separated the two germline ends. CDR3 length: 19 residues. The CDR3 DNA reads as TGTGCCAGCAGCGTAGCTTTGAGGGCCGGAGGCTCTGGGGCCAACGTCCTGACTTTC. Its protein product is CASSVALRAGGSGANVLTF.

The gene calls are TRBV2 and TRBJ1-3, with 8 bases identical to TRBD1. CDR1 is SNHLY and CDR2 is FYNNEI in the germline V gene. This CDR3 region has 15 residues. The ends lost 8 bases at V and 5 bases at J; junction bases unmatched: 11. CDR3 amino acids: CASGQKRQGRNTIYF. As DNA, the CDR3 is TGTGCCAGCGGGCAGAAGCGACAGGGGAGAAACACCATATATTTT. The full variable domain, rest sourced from reference TRBV2 and TRBJ1-3, is EPEVTQTPSHQVTQMGQEVILRCVPISNHLYFYWYRQILGQKVEFLVSFYNNEISEKSEIFDDQFSVERPDGSNFTLKIRSTKLEDSAMYFCASGQKRQGRNTIYFGEGSWLTVV.

The rearrangement links TRBV20-1 to TRBJ1-4, with D possibly TRBD1 on 6 matching bases. Trimming took 5 bases from V and 12 from J, leaving 13 bases between them. Germline CDR1 reads DFQATT; CDR2 reads SNEGSKA (reference sequence). This CDR3 comprises 11 residues. In nucleotides, the CDR3 is TGCAGTGCTGCTACAGGGTTGGAACTGTTTTTT. Translated, it gives CSAATGLELFF.

This chain links TRBV13 with TRBJ1-2, with 8 bases identical to TRBD1. J lost 7 bases, V lost 4 bases, and 14 bases had no gene match. The length of the CDR3 is 16 residues. Germline V gene data show CDR1 as PRHDT and CDR2 as FYEKMQ (reference sequence). CDR3 nucleotide sequence: TGTGCCAGCAGCTCCTGGACAGGGCGAAACCTGGGTGGCTACACCTTC. Protein: CASSSWTGRNLGGYTF.

The CDR3, as DNA: TGTGCCAGCTCACCGGGGGGAACGCAGTATTTT. Translated: CASSPGGTQYF. This chain connects TRBV18 to TRBJ2-3; D is perhaps TRBD2 (6 bases). The V end was cut by 3 bases, the J end by 9 bases, with 7 bases between. The CDR3 runs 11 residues. Germline V CDR1 and CDR2: KGHSH, LQKENI.

V is TRBV5-4 and J is TRBJ2-2, with D possibly TRBD2 on 5 matching bases. Germline V CDR1 and CDR2: SGHNT, YYREEE (reference sequence). The CDR3 is 16 amino acids. Between the trimmed V and J ends, which lost 0 bases and 2 bases, there was a span of 11 bases. The CDR3 here is CASSLGRTINTGELFF. The CDR3 DNA sequence: TGTGCCAGCAGCTTGGGGAGGACCATAAACACCGGGGAGCTGTTTTTT.

This sequence joins TRBV7-9 and TRBJ1-4; D may be TRBD1 (6 bases). This CDR3 has 14 amino acids. V lost 5 bases to trimming and J lost 8 bases, with 15 bases between them. Germline V gene sequence: CDR1 SEHNR, CDR2 FQNEAQ (reference sequence). CDR3 loop: CASSVGQGTEKLFF. CDR3 DNA: TGTGCCAGCAGCGTGGGACAAGGCACAGAAAAACTGTTTTTT.

The chain recombines TRBV6-6 with TRBJ2-3, with D possibly being TRBD2 (6 bases). The germline CDR1 and CDR2 sequences are MNHNY and SVGAGI (reference sequence). Trimming shortened V by 2 bases and J by 6 bases, and 6 bases separated the two germline ends. CDR3 size: 12 residues. The CDR3 is CASSYAGDTQYF. The CDR3 DNA sequence: TGTGCCAGCAGTTACGCGGGGGATACGCAGTATTTT.

The chain employs TRBV12-3 or TRBV12-4 and TRBJ1-1, with D uncertain. The CDR3 length is 13 residues. V was trimmed by 3 bases and J by 0 bases, leaving 5 bases between them. The CDR3 here is CASSFWLNTEAFF. The CDR3 nucleotides are TGTGCCAGCAGTTTTTGGCTGAACACTGAAGCTTTCTTT.